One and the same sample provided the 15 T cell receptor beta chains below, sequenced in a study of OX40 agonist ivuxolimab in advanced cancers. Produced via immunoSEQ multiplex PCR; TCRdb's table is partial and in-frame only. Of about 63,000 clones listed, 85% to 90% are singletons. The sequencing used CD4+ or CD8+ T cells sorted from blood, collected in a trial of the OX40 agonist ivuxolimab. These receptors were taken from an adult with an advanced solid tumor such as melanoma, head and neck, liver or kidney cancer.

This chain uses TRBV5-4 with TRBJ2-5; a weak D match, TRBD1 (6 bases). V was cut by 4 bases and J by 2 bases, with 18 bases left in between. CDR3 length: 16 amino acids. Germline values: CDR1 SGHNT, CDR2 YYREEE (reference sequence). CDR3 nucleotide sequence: TGTGCCAGCAGCCAGCCGGGACAAGAGATTCAAGAGACCCAGTACTTC. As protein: CASSQPGQEIQETQYF.

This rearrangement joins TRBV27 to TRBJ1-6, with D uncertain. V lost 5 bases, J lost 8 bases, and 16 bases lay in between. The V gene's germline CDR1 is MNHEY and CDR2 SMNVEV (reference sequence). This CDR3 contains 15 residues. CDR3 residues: CASSPQRFMYSPLHF. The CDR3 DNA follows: TGTGCCAGCAGTCCACAGAGGTTTATGTATTCACCCCTCCACTTT.

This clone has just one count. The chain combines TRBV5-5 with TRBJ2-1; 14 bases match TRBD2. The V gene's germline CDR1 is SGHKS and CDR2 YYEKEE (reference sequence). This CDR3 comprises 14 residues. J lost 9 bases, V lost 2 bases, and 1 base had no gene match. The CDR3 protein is CASSLGLAGGEQFF. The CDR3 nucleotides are TGTGCCAGCAGCTTAGGACTAGCGGGGGGTGAGCAGTTCTTC.

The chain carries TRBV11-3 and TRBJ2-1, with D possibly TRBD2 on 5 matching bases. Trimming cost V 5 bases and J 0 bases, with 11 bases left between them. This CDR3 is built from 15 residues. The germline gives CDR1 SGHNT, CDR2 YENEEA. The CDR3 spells CASSPDRGSYNEQFF. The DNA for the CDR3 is TGTGCCAGCAGCCCCGATCGGGGCTCCTACAATGAGCAGTTCTTC.

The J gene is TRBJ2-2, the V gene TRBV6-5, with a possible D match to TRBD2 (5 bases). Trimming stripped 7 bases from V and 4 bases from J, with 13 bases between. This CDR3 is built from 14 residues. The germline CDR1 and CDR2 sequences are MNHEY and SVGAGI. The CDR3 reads CASTYGDFTGELFF. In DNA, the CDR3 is TGTGCCAGCACCTACGGGGATTTCACCGGGGAGCTGTTTTTT.

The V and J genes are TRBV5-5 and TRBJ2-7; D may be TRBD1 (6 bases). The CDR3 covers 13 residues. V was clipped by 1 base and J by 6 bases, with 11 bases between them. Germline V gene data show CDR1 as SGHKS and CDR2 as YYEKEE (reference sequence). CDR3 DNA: TGTGCCAGCAGCTTGATTTTAGGGGGCGAGCAGTACTTC. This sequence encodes CASSLILGGEQYF.

This CDR3 reads CASTPAAQSGNTIYF. CDR3 DNA: TGTGCCAGCACTCCCGCCGCGCAGAGTGGAAACACCATATATTTT. The genes are TRBV6-6 and TRBJ1-3; unclear D gene. Germline lookup yields CDR1 MNHNY and CDR2 SVGAGI (reference sequence). Trimming stripped 7 bases from V and 3 bases from J, with 16 bases between. The CDR3 has 15 amino acids.

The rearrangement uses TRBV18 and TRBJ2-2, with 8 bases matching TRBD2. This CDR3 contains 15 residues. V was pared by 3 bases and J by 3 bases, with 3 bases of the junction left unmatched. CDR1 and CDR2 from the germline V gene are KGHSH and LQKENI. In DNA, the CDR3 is TGTGCCAGCTCACCTGCGGGGGGCGACACCGGGGAGCTGTTTTTT. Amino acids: CASSPAGGDTGELFF.

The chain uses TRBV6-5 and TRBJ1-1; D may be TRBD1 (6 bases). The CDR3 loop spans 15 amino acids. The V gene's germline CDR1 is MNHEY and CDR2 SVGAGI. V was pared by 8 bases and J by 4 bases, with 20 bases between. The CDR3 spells CASLRTGYVGTEAFF. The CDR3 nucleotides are TGTGCCAGCCTCCGTACAGGGTATGTCGGCACTGAAGCTTTCTTT.

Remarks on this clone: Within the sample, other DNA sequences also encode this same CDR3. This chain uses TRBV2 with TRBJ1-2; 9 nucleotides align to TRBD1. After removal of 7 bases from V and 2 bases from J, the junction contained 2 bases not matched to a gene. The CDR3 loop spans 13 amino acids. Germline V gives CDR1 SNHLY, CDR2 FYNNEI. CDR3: CASTGTGNYGYTF. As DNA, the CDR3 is TGTGCCAGCACCGGGACAGGGAACTATGGCTACACCTTC.

CDR3 sequence reads: CASRPAGGNTEAFF. The CDR3 DNA follows: TGTGCCAGCAGGCCAGCAGGGGGGAACACTGAAGCTTTCTTT. The chain couples TRBV27 to TRBJ1-1, with TRBD1 matching 7 bases. The CDR3 consists of 14 residues. Germline CDR1 MNHEY, CDR2 SMNVEV (reference sequence). V was clipped by 6 bases and J by 1 base; unmatched bases: 5.

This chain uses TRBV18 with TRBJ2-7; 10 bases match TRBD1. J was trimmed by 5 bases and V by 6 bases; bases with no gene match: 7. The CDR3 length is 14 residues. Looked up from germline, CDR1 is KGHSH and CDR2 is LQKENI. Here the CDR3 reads CASSPGTGVNEQYF. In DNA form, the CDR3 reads TGTGCCAGCTCCCCCGGGACAGGGGTCAACGAGCAGTACTTC.

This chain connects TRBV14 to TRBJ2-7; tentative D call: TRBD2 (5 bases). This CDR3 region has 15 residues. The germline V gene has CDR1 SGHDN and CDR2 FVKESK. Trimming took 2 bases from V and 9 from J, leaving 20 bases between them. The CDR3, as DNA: TGTGCCAGCAGCCAAAGCACGGCGGGCCAGGCTCGGCAGTACTTC. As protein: CASSQSTAGQARQYF.

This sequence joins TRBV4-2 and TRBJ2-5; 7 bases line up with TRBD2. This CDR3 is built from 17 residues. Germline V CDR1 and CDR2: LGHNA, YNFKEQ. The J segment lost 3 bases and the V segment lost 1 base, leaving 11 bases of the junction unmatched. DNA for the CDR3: TGTGCCAGCAGCCAAGGGGTTCTGGCTAGCGGTGAAGAGACCCAGTACTTC. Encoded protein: CASSQGVLASGEETQYF.

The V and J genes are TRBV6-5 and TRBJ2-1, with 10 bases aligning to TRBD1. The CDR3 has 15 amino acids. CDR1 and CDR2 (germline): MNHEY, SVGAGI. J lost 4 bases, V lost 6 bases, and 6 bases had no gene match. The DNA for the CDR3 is TGTGCCAGCAGCAGACAGGGGGCTGAGTACAATGAGCAGTTCTTC. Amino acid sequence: CASSRQGAEYNEQFF.